Detailed here is one T cell receptor beta chain. The target antigen is unknown. This sample is drawn from a study of cytomegalovirus exposure and HLA in healthy donors. The CDR3 is made up of 14 amino acids. The ends lost 5 bases at V and 8 bases at J; junction bases unmatched: 7. Germline CDR1 is LNHDA and CDR2 is SQIVND (reference sequence). Healthy bone marrow donors made up the donors. Nominal health characterized the donors when sampled, though unrecorded immune exposures were likely. Study results and limitations: Later on, an analysis found that several of the most significant clusters appeared to be linked to common viral pathogens, which included parvovirus B19.

The study ran its PCR with 60 Vbeta and 13 Jbeta primers. Produced via immunoSEQ multiplex PCR; TCRdb's table is partial and in-frame only. In total, the table holds tens of thousands of clones. This TCR was sampled from a woman aged 55-75 years in good health and CMV-seronegative. Sequencing was performed on PBMCs. The chain uses TRBV19 and TRBJ2-4; 9 nucleotides line up with TRBD1. The CDR3 region has the DNA TGTGCCAGTAGTCCCGGGACAGGGATTCACATTCAGTACTTC. This gives the protein CASSPGTGIHIQYF. The variable domain in full, with the rest retrieved from reference TRBV19 and TRBJ2-4, is DGGITQSPKYLFRKEGQNVTLSCEQNLNHDAMYWYRQDPGQGLRLIYYSQIVNDFQKGDIAEGYSVSREKKESFPLTVTSAQKNPTAFYLCASSPGTGIHIQYFGAGTRLSVL.